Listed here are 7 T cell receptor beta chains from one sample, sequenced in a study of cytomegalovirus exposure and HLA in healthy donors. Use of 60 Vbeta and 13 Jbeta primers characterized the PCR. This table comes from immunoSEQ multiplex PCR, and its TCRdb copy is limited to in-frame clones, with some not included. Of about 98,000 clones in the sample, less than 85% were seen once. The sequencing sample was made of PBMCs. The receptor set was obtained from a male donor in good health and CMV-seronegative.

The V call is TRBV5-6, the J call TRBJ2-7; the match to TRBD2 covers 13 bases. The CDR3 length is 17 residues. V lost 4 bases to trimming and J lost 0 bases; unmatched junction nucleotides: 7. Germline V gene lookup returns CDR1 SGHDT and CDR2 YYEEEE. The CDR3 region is CASSIGLAGDLSYEQYF. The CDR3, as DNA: TGTGCCAGCAGCATAGGACTAGCGGGAGACCTCTCCTACGAGCAGTACTTC.

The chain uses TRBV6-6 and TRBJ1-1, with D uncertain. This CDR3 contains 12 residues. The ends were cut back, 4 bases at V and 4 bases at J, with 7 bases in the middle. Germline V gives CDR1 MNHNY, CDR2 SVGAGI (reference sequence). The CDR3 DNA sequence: TGTGCCAGCAGTTCCCACTCCACTGAAGCTTTCTTT. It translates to CASSSHSTEAFF.

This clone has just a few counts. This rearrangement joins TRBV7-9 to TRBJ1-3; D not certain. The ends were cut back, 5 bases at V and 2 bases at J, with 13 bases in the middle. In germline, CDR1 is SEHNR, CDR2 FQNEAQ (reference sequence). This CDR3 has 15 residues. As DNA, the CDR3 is TGTGCCAGCAGCCCTACCCCCGCGGCTGGAAACACCATATATTTT. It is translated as CASSPTPAAGNTIYF.

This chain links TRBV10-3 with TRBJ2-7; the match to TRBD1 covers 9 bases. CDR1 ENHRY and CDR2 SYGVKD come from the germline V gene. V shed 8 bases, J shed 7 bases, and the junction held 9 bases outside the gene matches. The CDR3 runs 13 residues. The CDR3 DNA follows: TGTGCCATCCAAAGGACAGGGGAGAGGGAGCAGTACTTC. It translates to CAIQRTGEREQYF.

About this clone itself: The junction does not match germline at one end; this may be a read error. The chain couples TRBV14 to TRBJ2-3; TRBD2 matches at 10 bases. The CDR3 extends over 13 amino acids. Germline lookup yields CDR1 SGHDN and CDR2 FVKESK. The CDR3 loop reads CASSQDLSGRWHF. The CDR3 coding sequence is TGTGCCAGCAGCCAAGATCTTAGCGGGAGGTGGCATTTT.

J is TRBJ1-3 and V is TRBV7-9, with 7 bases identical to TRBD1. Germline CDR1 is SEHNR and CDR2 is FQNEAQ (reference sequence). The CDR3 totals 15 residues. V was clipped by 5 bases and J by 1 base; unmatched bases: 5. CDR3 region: CASSRTGASGNTIYF. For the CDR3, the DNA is TGTGCCAGCAGCCGGACAGGCGCATCTGGAAACACCATATATTTT.

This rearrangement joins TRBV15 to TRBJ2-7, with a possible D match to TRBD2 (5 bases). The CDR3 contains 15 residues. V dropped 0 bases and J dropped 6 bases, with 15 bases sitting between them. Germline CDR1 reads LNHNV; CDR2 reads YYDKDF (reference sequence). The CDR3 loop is CATSRDKVGVREQYF. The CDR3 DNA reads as TGTGCCACCAGCAGAGATAAGGTCGGGGTGCGCGAGCAGTACTTC.